Below, 8 T cell receptor beta chains from the same sample are listed, as sequenced in a study of control samples from healthy donors and cancer patients (dated by TCRdb to 2018 to 2020). The receptor library was made with the immunoSEQ multiplex PCR assay. Held by TCRdb, this immuneACCESS table contains in-frame sequences only and omits some clones. Under half of the omission traces to an unresolved V gene where checked; the cause of the rest is unknown. Present in this sample are about 220,000 clones, roughly 94% of which were seen just once. About 1.4% of the sample is taken by the ten largest. Sequenced input: blood. These receptors came from a man in his fifties in good health.

The chain combines TRBV5-1 with TRBJ1-2, with D possibly TRBD1 on 5 matching bases. The V gene lost 3 bases and the J gene lost 7 bases, with 13 bases spanning the gap. The germline CDR1 and CDR2 sequences are SGHRS and YFSETQ. The CDR3 length is 13 residues. In nucleotides, the CDR3 is TGCGCCAGCAGCTCCGGGGGGGTTGGTGGCTACACCTTC. Translated: CASSSGGVGGYTF.

The rearrangement links TRBV29-1 to TRBJ1-4; 9 bases map to TRBD1. The J segment lost 2 bases and the V segment lost 6 bases, leaving 4 bases of the junction unmatched. CDR1 SQVTM and CDR2 ANQGSEA come from the germline V gene. The CDR3 has 14 amino acids. The CDR3: CSVGGTGTNEKLFF. The CDR3 coding sequence is TGCAGCGTAGGAGGGACAGGGACTAATGAAAAACTGTTTTTT.

The rearrangement uses TRBV14 and TRBJ1-1, with a possible D match to TRBD1 (6 bases). The CDR3 runs to 19 residues. Trimming removed 4 bases from V and 2 bases from J, with 26 bases in between. The germline CDR1 and CDR2 sequences are SGHDN and FVKESK. In DNA form, the CDR3 reads TGTGCCAGCAGCCTCTATCGGACAGACCCCTTCTACCTAAACACTGAAGCTTTCTTT. Translating it yields CASSLYRTDPFYLNTEAFF.

J is TRBJ1-3 and V is TRBV6-6; no clear D gene. Trimming pared 7 bases from V and 0 bases from J, leaving 13 bases between. The germline gives CDR1 MNHNY, CDR2 SVGAGI (reference sequence). The CDR3 loop spans 15 amino acids. CDR3 bases: TGTGCCAGCACCGGACCCTCAGGCTCTGGAAACACCATATATTTT. Translating gives CASTGPSGSGNTIYF.

The chain combines TRBV3-1 (or the pseudogene TRBV3-2) with TRBJ2-1, with 8 bases aligning to TRBD2. CDR1 is LGHDT, CDR2 YNNKEL, per germline (reference sequence). Trimming took 1 base from V and 6 from J; bases not matched to a gene: 5. The CDR3 loop spans 15 amino acids. The CDR3 DNA sequence: TGTGCCAGCAGCCAAGCTAGACTAGCGACCAATGAGCAGTTCTTC. Residues: CASSQARLATNEQFF.

A single count supports this clone. V is TRBV15 and J is TRBJ2-2; TRBD1 or TRBD2 may be the D gene (5 bases each). Trimming shortened V by 1 base and J by 8 bases, and 11 bases separated the two germline ends. This CDR3 spans 14 amino acids. CDR1 LNHNV and CDR2 YYDKDF come from the germline V gene (reference sequence). This CDR3 is CATSRAGTEGELFF. CDR3 coding DNA: TGTGCCACCAGCAGAGCAGGGACCGAGGGGGAGCTGTTTTTT.

The gene calls are TRBV28 and TRBJ1-4; possibly TRBD1 for D (5 bases). Germline-derived CDR1 and CDR2 are MDHEN and SYDVKM. CDR3 length equals 11 residues. V gave up 10 bases and J gave up 8 bases, with 11 bases separating them. For the CDR3, the DNA is TGTGCCACCGGCGGGGGGGAAAAACTGTTTTTT. This sequence encodes CATGGGEKLFF.

The V and J genes are TRBV30 and TRBJ2-1; a possible D gene is TRBD1 (6 bases). This CDR3 comprises 16 residues. Germline loops: CDR1 GTSNPN, CDR2 SVGIG (reference sequence). The V gene lost 5 bases and the J gene lost 0 bases, with 17 bases spanning the gap. The CDR3 region is CAWRSLGAASYNEQFF. The CDR3 DNA sequence: TGTGCCTGGCGTAGTCTGGGGGCCGCCTCCTACAATGAGCAGTTCTTC.